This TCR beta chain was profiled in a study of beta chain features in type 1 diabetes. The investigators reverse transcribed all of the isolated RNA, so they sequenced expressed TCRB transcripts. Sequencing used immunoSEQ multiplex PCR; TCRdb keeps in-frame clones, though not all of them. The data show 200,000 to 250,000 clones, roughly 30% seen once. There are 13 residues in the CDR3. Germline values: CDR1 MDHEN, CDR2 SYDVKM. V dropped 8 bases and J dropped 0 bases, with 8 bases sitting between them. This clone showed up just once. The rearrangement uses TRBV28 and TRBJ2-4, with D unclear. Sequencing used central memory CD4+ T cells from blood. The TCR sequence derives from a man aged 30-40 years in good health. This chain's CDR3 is CASGGQAKNIQYF. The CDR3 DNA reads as TGTGCCAGCGGCGGTCAAGCCAAAAACATTCAGTACTTC.